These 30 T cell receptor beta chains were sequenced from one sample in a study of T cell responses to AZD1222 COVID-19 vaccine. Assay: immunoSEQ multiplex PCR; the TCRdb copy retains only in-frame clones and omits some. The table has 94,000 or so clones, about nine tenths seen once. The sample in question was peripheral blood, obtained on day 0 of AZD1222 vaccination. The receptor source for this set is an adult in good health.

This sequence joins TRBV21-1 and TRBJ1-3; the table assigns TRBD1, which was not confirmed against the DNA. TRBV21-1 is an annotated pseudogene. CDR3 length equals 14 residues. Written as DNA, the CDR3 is TGTGCCAGCCTCAGGTTCAGCTCTGGAAACACCATATATTTT. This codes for CASLRFSSGNTIYF.

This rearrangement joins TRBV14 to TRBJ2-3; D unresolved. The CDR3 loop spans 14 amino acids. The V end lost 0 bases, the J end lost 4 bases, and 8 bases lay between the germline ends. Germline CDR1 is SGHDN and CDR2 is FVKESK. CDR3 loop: CASSQDLDSDTQYF. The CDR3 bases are TGTGCCAGCAGCCAAGACCTAGATTCAGATACGCAGTATTTT.

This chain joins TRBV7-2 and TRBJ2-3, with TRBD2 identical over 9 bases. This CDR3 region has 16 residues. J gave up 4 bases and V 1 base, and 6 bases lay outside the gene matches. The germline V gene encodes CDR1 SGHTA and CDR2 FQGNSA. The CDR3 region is CASSLGFSGSADTQYF. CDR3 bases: TGTGCCAGCAGCTTAGGGTTTAGCGGGAGTGCAGATACGCAGTATTTT.

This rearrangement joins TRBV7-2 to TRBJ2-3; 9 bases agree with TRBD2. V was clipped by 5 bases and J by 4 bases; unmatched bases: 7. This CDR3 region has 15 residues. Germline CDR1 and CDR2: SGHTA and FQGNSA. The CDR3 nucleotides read TGTGCCAGCAGCCTAGGGACTAGCATCCCAGATACGCAGTATTTT. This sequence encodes CASSLGTSIPDTQYF.

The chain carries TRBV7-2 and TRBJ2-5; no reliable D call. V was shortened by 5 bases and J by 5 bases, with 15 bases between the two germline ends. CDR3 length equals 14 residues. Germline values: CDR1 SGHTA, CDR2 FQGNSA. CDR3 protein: CASSTQSMGETQYF. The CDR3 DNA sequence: TGTGCCAGCAGCACGCAGTCCATGGGGGAGACCCAGTACTTC. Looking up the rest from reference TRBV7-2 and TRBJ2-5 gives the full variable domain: GAGVSQSPSNKVTEKGKDVELRCDPISGHTALYWYRQSLGQGLEFLIYFQGNSAPDKSGLPSDRFSAERTGGSVSTLTIQRTQQEDSAVYLCASSTQSMGETQYFGPGTRLLVL.

The DNA of the CDR3 is TGTGCCTGGAGTGCCCGACGCGGGAGCTGGGCCTACGAGCAGTACTTC. Translation: CAWSARRGSWAYEQYF. The V gene is TRBV30, the J gene TRBJ2-7; TRBD2 matches 7 bases. This CDR3 is 16 amino acids long. V was pared by 1 base and J by 2 bases, with 11 bases of the junction left unmatched. Germline CDR1 reads GTSNPN; CDR2 reads SVGIG (reference sequence).

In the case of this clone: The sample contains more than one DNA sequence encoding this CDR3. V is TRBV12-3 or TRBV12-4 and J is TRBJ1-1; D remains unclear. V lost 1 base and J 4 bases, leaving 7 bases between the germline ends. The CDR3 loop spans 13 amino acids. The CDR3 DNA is TGTGCCAGCAGTTTAGGGCAGCCCACTGAAGCTTTCTTT. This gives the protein CASSLGQPTEAFF.

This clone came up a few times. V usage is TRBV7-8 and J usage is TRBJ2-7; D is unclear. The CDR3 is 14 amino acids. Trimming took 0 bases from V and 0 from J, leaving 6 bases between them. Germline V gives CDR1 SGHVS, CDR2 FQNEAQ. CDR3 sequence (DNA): TGTGCCAGCAGCTTAGCAGTAAGCTCCTACGAGCAGTACTTC. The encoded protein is CASSLAVSSYEQYF.

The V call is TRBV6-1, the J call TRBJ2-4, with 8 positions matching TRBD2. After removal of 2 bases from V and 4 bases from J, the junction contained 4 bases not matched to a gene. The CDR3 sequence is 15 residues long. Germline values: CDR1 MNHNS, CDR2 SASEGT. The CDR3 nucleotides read TGTGCCAGCAGTGAAATAGCGGGATGGAAAAACATTCAGTACTTC. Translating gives CASSEIAGWKNIQYF.

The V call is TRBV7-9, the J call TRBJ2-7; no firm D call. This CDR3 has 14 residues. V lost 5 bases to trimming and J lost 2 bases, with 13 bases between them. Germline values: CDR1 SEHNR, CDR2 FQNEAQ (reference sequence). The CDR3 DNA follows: TGTGCCAGCAGCCCTGGCGGTCCTACCTACGAGCAGTACTTC. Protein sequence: CASSPGGPTYEQYF.

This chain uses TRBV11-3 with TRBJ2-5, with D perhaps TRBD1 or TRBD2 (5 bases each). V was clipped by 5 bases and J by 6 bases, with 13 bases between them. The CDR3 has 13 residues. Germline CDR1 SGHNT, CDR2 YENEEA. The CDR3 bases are TGTGCCAGCAGCCCCCCCGAGGGGAAGACCCAGTACTTC. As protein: CASSPPEGKTQYF.

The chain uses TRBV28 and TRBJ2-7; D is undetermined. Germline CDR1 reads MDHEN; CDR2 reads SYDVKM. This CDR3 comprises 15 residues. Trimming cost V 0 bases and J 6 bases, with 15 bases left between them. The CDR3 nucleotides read TGTGCCAGCAGTTTATGGGGCTCAAGCTCCCCCGAGCAGTACTTC. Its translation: CASSLWGSSSPEQYF.

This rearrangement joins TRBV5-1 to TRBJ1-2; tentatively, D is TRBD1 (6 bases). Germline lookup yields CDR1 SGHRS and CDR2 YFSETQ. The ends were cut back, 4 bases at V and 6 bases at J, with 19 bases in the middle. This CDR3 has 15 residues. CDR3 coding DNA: TGCGCCAGCAGCCCCGGAGGGGGGGGGCCCAATGGCTACACCTTC. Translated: CASSPGGGGPNGYTF. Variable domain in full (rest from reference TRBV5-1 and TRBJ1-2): KAGVTQTPRYLIKTRGQQVTLSCSPISGHRSVSWYQQTPGQGLQFLFEYFSETQRNKGNFPGRFSGRQFSNSRSEMNVSTLELGDSALYLCASSPGGGGPNGYTFGSGTRLTVV.

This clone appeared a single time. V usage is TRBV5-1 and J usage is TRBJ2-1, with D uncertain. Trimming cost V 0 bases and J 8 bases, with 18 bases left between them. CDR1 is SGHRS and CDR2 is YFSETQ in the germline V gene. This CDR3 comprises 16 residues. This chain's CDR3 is CASSLDGNPSWDEQFF. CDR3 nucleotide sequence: TGCGCCAGCAGCTTGGACGGAAATCCGAGTTGGGATGAGCAGTTCTTC.

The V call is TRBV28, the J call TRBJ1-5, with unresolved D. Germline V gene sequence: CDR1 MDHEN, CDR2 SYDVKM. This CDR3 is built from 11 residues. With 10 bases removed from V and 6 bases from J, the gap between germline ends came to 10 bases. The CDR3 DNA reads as TGTGCCACCGGTCTACCTCAGCCCCAGCATTTT. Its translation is CATGLPQPQHF.

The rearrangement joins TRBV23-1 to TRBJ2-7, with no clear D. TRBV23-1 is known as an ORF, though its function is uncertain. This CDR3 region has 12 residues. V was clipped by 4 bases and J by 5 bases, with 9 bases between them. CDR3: CASSPKSDEQYF. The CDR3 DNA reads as TGCGCCAGCAGTCCTAAGAGCGACGAGCAGTACTTC.

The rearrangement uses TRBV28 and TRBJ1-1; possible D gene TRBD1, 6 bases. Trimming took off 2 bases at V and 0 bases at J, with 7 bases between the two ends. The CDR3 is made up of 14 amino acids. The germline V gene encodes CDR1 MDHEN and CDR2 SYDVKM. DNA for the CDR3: TGTGCCAGCAGTTTAGGACAGTTGAACACTGAAGCTTTCTTT. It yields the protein CASSLGQLNTEAFF.

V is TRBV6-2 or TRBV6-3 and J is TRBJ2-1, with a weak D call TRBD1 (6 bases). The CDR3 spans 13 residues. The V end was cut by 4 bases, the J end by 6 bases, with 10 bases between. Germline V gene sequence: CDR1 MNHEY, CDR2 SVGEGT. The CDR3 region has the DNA TGTGCCAGCAGTTGGACAGAAATCAATGAGCAGTTCTTC. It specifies CASSWTEINEQFF.

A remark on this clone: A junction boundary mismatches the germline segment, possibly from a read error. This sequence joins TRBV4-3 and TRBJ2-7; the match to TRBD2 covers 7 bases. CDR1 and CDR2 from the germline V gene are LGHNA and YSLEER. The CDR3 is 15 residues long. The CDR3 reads CASSQDLRRENEEYF. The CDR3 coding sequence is TGCGCCAGCAGCCAAGATTTACGGCGGGAGAACGAGGAGTACTTC.

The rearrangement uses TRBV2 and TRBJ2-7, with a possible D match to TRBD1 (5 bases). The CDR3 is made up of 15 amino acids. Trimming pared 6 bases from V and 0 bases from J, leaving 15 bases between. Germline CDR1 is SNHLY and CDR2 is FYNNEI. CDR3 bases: TGTGCCAGCAGCGATCAATTGCAGGGCTCCTACGAGCAGTACTTC. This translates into CASSDQLQGSYEQYF.

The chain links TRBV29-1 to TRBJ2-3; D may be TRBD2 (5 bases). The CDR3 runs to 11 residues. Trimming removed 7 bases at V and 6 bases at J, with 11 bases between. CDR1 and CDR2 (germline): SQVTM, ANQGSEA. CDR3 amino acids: CSGQPGDTQYF. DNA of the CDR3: TGCAGCGGGCAACCGGGGGATACGCAGTATTTT.

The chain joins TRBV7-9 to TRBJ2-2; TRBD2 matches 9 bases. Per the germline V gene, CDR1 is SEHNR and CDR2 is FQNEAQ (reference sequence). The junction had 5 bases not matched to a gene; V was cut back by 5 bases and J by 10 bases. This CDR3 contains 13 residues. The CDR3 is CASSPSGKEELFF. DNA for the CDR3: TGTGCCAGCAGCCCTAGCGGGAAGGAGGAGCTGTTTTTT.

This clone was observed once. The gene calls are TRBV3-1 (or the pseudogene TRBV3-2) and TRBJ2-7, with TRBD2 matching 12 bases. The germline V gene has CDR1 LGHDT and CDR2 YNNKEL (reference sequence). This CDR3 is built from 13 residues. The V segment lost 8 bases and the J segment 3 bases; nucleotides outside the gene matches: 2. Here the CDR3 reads CASGLAGFYEQYF. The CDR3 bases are TGTGCCAGCGGACTAGCGGGATTCTACGAGCAGTACTTC.

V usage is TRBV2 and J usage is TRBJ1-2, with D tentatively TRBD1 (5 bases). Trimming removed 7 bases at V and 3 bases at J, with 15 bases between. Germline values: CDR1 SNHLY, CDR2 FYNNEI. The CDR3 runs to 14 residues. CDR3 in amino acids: CASTQGASDYGYTF. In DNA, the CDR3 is TGTGCCAGCACCCAAGGGGCTTCCGACTATGGCTACACCTTC.

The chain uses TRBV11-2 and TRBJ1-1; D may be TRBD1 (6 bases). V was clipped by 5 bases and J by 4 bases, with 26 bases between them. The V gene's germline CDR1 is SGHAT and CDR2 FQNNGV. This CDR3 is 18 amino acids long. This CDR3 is CASSIVPLGPGTITEAFF. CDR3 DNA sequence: TGTGCCAGCAGCATTGTCCCTCTCGGCCCCGGGACAATCACTGAAGCTTTCTTT.

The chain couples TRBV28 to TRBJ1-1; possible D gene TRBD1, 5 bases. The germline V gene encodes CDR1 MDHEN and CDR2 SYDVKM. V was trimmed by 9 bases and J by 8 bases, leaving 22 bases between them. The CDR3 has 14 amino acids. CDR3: CASFYGTHPLEAFF. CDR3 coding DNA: TGTGCCAGTTTTTACGGGACCCACCCACTAGAAGCTTTCTTT.

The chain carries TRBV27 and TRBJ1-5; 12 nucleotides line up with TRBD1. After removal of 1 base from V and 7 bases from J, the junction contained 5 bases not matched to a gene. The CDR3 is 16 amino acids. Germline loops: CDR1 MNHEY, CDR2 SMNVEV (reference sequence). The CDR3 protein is CASSLYGTGGEQPQHF. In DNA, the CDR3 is TGTGCCAGCAGTTTATATGGGACAGGGGGCGAGCAGCCCCAGCATTTT.

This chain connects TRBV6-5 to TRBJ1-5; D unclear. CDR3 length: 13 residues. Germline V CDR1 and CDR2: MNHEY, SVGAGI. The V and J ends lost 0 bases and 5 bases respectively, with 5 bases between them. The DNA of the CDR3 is TGTGCCAGCAGTTACTCATCGGATCAGCCCCAGCATTTT. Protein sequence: CASSYSSDQPQHF.

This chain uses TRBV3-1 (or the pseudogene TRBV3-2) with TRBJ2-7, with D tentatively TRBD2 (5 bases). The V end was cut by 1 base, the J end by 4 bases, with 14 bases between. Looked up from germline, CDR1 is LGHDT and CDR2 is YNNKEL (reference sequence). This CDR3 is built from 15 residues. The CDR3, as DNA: TGTGCCAGCAGCCAAGCCCCCGGGAACGGATACGAGCAGTACTTC. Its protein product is CASSQAPGNGYEQYF.

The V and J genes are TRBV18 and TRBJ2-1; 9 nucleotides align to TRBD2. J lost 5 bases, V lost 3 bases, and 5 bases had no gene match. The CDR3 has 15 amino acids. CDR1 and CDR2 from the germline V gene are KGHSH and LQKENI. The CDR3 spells CASSPASGKDNEQFF. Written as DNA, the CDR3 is TGTGCCAGCTCACCCGCTAGCGGGAAGGACAATGAGCAGTTCTTC.